The 26 T cell receptor beta chains below come from one sample, sequenced in a study of a mutant IDH1 vaccine in newly diagnosed glioma. Time point described: baseline, week 1 (first vaccination visit). Specified treatment: pre-vaccination baseline after standard-of-care therapy. Libraries were prepared by immunoSEQ multiplex PCR; TCRdb keeps only in-frame clonotypes and omits some of them. The table shows roughly 41,000 clones, with roughly 92% occurring only once. This specimen consisted of PBMCs, obtained from a glioma patient treated with radiotherapy, temozolomide or both. Receptors originate from a man aged 18 to 29 with glioma.

The chain links TRBV9 to TRBJ1-2; 10 bases map to TRBD1. Trimming cost V 3 bases and J 8 bases; bases outside gene matches: 7. The CDR3 is 14 amino acids. Germline lookup yields CDR1 SGDLS and CDR2 YYNGEE. The CDR3 spells CASSGRQGAGGYTF. The DNA for the CDR3 is TGTGCCAGCAGCGGCAGACAGGGGGCAGGGGGCTACACCTTC.

The chain has TRBV19 and TRBJ1-4, with D tentatively TRBD1 (6 bases). The CDR3 spans 12 residues. Trimming shortened V by 6 bases and J by 8 bases, and 10 bases separated the two germline ends. Per the germline V gene, CDR1 is LNHDA and CDR2 is SQIVND (reference sequence). Here the CDR3 reads CASRGAYEKLFF. The CDR3 nucleotides are TGTGCCAGTAGGGGGGCCTACGAAAAACTGTTTTTT.

CDR3 residues: CASSLGATNEKLFF. CDR3 in DNA: TGCGCCAGCAGCTTGGGGGCAACTAATGAAAAACTGTTTTTT. The chain combines TRBV5-1 with TRBJ1-4; unclear D gene. Germline CDR1 reads SGHRS; CDR2 reads YFSETQ. This CDR3 region has 14 residues. With 0 bases removed from V and 0 bases from J, the gap between germline ends came to 3 bases. The variable domain in full, with the rest retrieved from reference TRBV5-1 and TRBJ1-4, is KAGVTQTPRYLIKTRGQQVTLSCSPISGHRSVSWYQQTPGQGLQFLFEYFSETQRNKGNFPGRFSGRQFSNSRSEMNVSTLELGDSALYLCASSLGATNEKLFFGSGTQLSVL.

The V and J genes are TRBV4-1 and TRBJ2-4; D gene uncertain. Germline CDR1 is MGHRA and CDR2 is YSYEKL. There are 13 residues in the CDR3. Trimming cost V 4 bases and J 5 bases, with 9 bases left between them. The CDR3 spells CASSRGSENIQYF. DNA for the CDR3: TGCGCCAGCAGCCGAGGATCGGAAAACATTCAGTACTTC.

The CDR3 region has the DNA TGTGCCAGCAGCTTGTACCCGGGGATGGATGGCTACACCTTC. Residues: CASSLYPGMDGYTF. This rearrangement joins TRBV5-6 to TRBJ1-2; D is undetermined. V was shortened by 1 base and J by 6 bases, with 13 bases between the two germline ends. Germline loops: CDR1 SGHDT, CDR2 YYEEEE. The CDR3 contains 14 residues.

This sequence joins TRBV7-2 and TRBJ2-3; D is undetermined. Germline V CDR1 and CDR2: SGHTA, FQGNSA. The V end was cut by 5 bases, the J end by 2 bases, with 5 bases between. This CDR3 spans 12 amino acids. CDR3 sequence (DNA): TGTGCCAGCAGCCCCTCCACAGATACGCAGTATTTT. Protein sequence: CASSPSTDTQYF.

The V gene is TRBV6-6, the J gene TRBJ2-3; D remains unclear. Germline V gives CDR1 MNHNY, CDR2 SVGAGI (reference sequence). The CDR3 sequence is 11 residues long. Trimming shortened V by 7 bases and J by 2 bases, and 4 bases separated the two germline ends. The CDR3 spells CASTSTDTQYF. As DNA, the CDR3 is TGTGCCAGCACCTCCACAGATACGCAGTATTTT.

This CDR3 reads CASSPGQGSHEQYF. CDR3 DNA sequence: TGTGCCAGCTCACCGGGGCAGGGTAGCCACGAGCAGTACTTC. The chain carries TRBV18 and TRBJ2-7, with D tentatively TRBD1 (5 bases). V lost 3 bases, J lost 5 bases, and 14 bases lay in between. Germline V gives CDR1 KGHSH, CDR2 LQKENI. The CDR3 covers 14 residues.

The chain recombines TRBV7-9 with TRBJ1-1; TRBD1 agrees at 10 bases. The length of the CDR3 is 16 residues. V gave up 7 bases and J gave up 6 bases; unmatched junction bases: 14. Per germline, CDR1 SEHNR and CDR2 FQNEAQ (reference sequence). The CDR3 protein is CASTRDRGQLAAEAFF. DNA for the CDR3: TGTGCCAGCACCCGGGACAGGGGACAATTGGCGGCTGAAGCTTTCTTT.

The V call is TRBV5-1, the J call TRBJ2-3; TRBD2 agrees at 11 bases. Trimming removed 0 bases from V and 5 bases from J; junction bases left unmatched: 2. Germline V lookup: CDR1 SGHRS, CDR2 YFSETQ. The length of the CDR3 is 15 residues. The CDR3 here is CASSLASGRRDTQYF. The DNA of the CDR3 is TGCGCCAGCAGCTTGGCTAGCGGGAGGAGAGATACGCAGTATTTT.

This chain joins TRBV5-5 and TRBJ1-2; weak D call: TRBD1 (5 bases). The ends were cut back, 4 bases at V and 8 bases at J, with 18 bases in the middle. The CDR3 runs 14 residues. CDR1 SGHKS and CDR2 YYEKEE come from the germline V gene (reference sequence). The CDR3 region has the DNA TGTGCCAGCAGCATGGACACCCTGGGTATAGGCTACACCTTC. It yields the protein CASSMDTLGIGYTF.

V is TRBV6-6 and J is TRBJ2-2; 7 nucleotides line up with TRBD1. The V gene's germline CDR1 is MNHNY and CDR2 SVGAGI (reference sequence). With 6 bases clipped from V and 3 bases from J, the junction kept 4 bases outside the gene matches. This CDR3 is 14 amino acids long. CDR3 bases: TGTGCCAGCAGACAGGGGCGGGACACCGGGGAGCTGTTTTTT. It is translated as CASRQGRDTGELFF.

The chain recombines TRBV27 with TRBJ2-3; a weak D match, TRBD1 (6 bases). The V end was cut by 5 bases, the J end by 1 base, with 16 bases between. There are 16 residues in the CDR3. The germline gives CDR1 MNHEY, CDR2 SMNVEV (reference sequence). CDR3 DNA sequence: TGTGCCAGCAGTCCCCTGGGGGCGGGCGGCACAGATACGCAGTATTTT. Residues: CASSPLGAGGTDTQYF.

The chain employs TRBV18 and TRBJ2-7; TRBD1 is a possible D gene (5 bases). This CDR3 region has 14 residues. Germline CDR1 KGHSH, CDR2 LQKENI. V shed 4 bases and J shed 6 bases, with 16 bases lying between them. Here the CDR3 DNA reads TGTGCCAGCTCACTTTCGGACATTACAGGCGAGCAGTACTTC. The encoded protein is CASSLSDITGEQYF.

This clone occurred once. This chain links TRBV4-2 with TRBJ2-7; 10 bases map to TRBD2. Germline V gene data show CDR1 as LGHNA and CDR2 as YNFKEQ. Losses at the gene ends were 4 bases for V and 0 bases for J; bases not matched to a gene: 6. The CDR3 totals 16 residues. CDR3 in amino acids: CASSRGTSVDSYEQYF. The CDR3 DNA reads as TGTGCCAGCAGCCGCGGGACTAGCGTCGACTCCTACGAGCAGTACTTC.

The J gene is TRBJ1-2, the V gene TRBV29-1; D not certain. Between the trimmed V and J ends, which lost 7 bases and 2 bases, there was a span of 8 bases. The CDR3 runs 11 residues. Germline V gene sequence: CDR1 SQVTM, CDR2 ANQGSEA. The CDR3 DNA reads as TGCAGCGCCATCGACAACTATGGCTACACCTTC. Amino acids: CSAIDNYGYTF. The full variable domain, rest sourced from reference TRBV29-1 and TRBJ1-2, is SAVISQKPSRDICQRGTSLTIQCQVDSQVTMMFWYRQQPGQSLTLIATANQGSEATYESGFVIDKFPISRPNLTFSTLTVSNMSPEDSSIYLCSAIDNYGYTFGSGTRLTVV.

The CDR3 region is CASSSTGDNQPQHF. The CDR3 DNA follows: TGTGCCAGCAGCTCGACAGGGGACAATCAGCCCCAGCATTTT. The rearrangement joins TRBV28 to TRBJ1-5; 8 nucleotides match TRBD1. The ends lost 6 bases at V and 3 bases at J; junction bases unmatched: 4. The CDR3 length is 14 residues. Germline V lookup: CDR1 MDHEN, CDR2 SYDVKM.

CDR3 protein: CASSFRAPTLNTEAFF. The CDR3 nucleotides are TGTGCCAGCAGCTTCCGGGCCCCGACCCTGAACACTGAAGCTTTCTTT. The rearrangement links TRBV7-2 to TRBJ1-1; unclear D gene. Trimming shortened V by 3 bases and J by 0 bases, and 14 bases separated the two germline ends. Germline CDR1 is SGHTA and CDR2 is FQGNSA. The CDR3 covers 16 residues.

The rearrangement joins TRBV7-7 to TRBJ2-2; D might be TRBD2 (6 bases). The length of the CDR3 is 14 residues. CDR1 and CDR2 (germline): SSHAT, FNYEAQ (reference sequence). Trimming removed 3 bases at V and 3 bases at J, with 8 bases between. CDR3 DNA sequence: TGTGCCAGCAGCTTGGAGGGGTACACCGGGGAGCTGTTTTTT. As protein: CASSLEGYTGELFF. The full variable domain, completed using reference TRBV7-7 and TRBJ2-2, is GAGVSQSPRYKVTKRGQDVTLRCDPISSHATLYWYQQALGQGPEFLTYFNYEAQPDKSGLPSDRFSAERPEGSISTLTIQRTEQRDSAMYRCASSLEGYTGELFFGEGSRLTVL.

The chain employs TRBV20-1 and TRBJ2-7; D remains ambiguous. The CDR3 runs to 11 residues. Germline V CDR1 and CDR2: DFQATT, SNEGSKA (reference sequence). V was trimmed by 0 bases and J by 11 bases, leaving 11 bases between them. The CDR3 loop is CSAREGIQKYF. Written as DNA, the CDR3 is TGCAGTGCTAGAGAAGGAATTCAAAAGTACTTC.

The chain couples TRBV7-2 to TRBJ1-5, with TRBD1 as a possible D gene (5 bases). The CDR3 sequence is 15 residues long. Germline loops: CDR1 SGHTA, CDR2 FQGNSA. The V and J ends lost 3 bases and 3 bases respectively, with 12 bases between them. The CDR3 DNA reads as TGTGCCAGCAGCTTGTACGGGACGGACAATCAGCCCCAGCATTTT. This translates into CASSLYGTDNQPQHF.

The V call is TRBV30, the J call TRBJ1-2; D is unresolved. V lost 3 bases and J lost 1, with 9 bases in between. This CDR3 has 13 amino acids. Germline V gene data show CDR1 as GTSNPN and CDR2 as SVGIG (reference sequence). Here the CDR3 reads CAWREPLNYGYTF. The CDR3 DNA reads TGTGCCTGGAGGGAGCCCCTTAACTATGGCTACACCTTC.

The rearrangement joins TRBV6-5 to TRBJ1-1; D uncertain. The CDR3 contains 13 residues. The V gene's germline CDR1 is MNHEY and CDR2 SVGAGI. V was clipped by 0 bases and J by 1 base, with 3 bases between them. The chain's CDR3 is CASSYSQNTEAFF. The CDR3 nucleotides are TGTGCCAGCAGTTACTCACAGAACACTGAAGCTTTCTTT.

This chain connects TRBV5-4 to TRBJ2-7; no firm D call. V lost 0 bases and J lost 2, with 6 bases in between. Germline V lookup: CDR1 SGHNT, CDR2 YYREEE (reference sequence). The CDR3 covers 13 residues. The CDR3, as DNA: TGTGCCAGCAGCTTGGACAGAGCCTACGAGCAGTACTTC. Encoded protein: CASSLDRAYEQYF.

The chain carries TRBV15 and TRBJ1-1; possibly TRBD1 for D (5 bases). CDR3 size: 16 residues. Trimming removed 2 bases at V and 3 bases at J, with 16 bases between. Germline V gene data show CDR1 as LNHNV and CDR2 as YYDKDF (reference sequence). The CDR3 DNA reads as TGTGCCACCAGCAGACCCTTGGCGGGGGGAGACACTGAAGCTTTCTTT. This codes for CATSRPLAGGDTEAFF.

V gene TRBV7-3 combines with J gene TRBJ1-2; 9 bases are a match to TRBD1. The V gene's germline CDR1 is SGHTA and CDR2 FQGTGA. V lost 3 bases to trimming and J lost 4 bases; unmatched junction nucleotides: 12. This CDR3 is 17 amino acids long. CDR3 nucleotides: TGTGCCAGCAGCTTGGACCCACAGGGGGCGGAGAGCTATGGCTACACCTTC. This codes for CASSLDPQGAESYGYTF.